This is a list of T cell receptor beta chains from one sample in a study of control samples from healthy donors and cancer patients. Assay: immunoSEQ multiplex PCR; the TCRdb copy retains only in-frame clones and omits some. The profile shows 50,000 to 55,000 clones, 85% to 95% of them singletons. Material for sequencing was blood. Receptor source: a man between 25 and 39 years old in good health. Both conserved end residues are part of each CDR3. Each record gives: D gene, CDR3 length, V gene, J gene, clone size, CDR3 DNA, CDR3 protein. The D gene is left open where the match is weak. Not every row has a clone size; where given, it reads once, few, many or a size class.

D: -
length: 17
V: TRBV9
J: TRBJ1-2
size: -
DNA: TGTGCCAGCAGCGTGACGTGGGGGGGCCCCGCGGACTATGGCTACACCTTC
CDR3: CASSVTWGGPADYGYTF

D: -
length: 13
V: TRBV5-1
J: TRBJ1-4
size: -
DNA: TGCGCCAGCAGACAGGGATTTGGTGAAAAACTGTTTTTT
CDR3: CASRQGFGEKLFF

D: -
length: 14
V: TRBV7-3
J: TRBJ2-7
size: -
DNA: TGTGCCAGCAGCTTAGGGCCCGGGCCCTACGAGCAGTACTTC
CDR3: CASSLGPGPYEQYF

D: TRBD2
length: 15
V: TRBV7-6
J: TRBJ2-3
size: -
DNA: TGTGCCAGCAGCTCCGGCGGCGGGAGGGCAGATACGCAGTATTTT
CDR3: CASSSGGGRADTQYF

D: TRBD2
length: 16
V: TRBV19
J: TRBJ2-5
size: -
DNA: TGTGCCAGTAGTCGCGGACTAGCGGGAGTGGCGGAGACCCAGTACTTC
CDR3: CASSRGLAGVAETQYF

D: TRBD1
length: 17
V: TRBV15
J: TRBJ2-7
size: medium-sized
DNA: TGTGCCACCAGCAGAGATTCGGGACAGGGGATCTCCTACGAGCAGTACTTC
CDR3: CATSRDSGQGISYEQYF

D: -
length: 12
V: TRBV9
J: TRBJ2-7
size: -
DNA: TGTGCCAGCAGCACCCTGGGCCACGAGCAGTACTTC
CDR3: CASSTLGHEQYF

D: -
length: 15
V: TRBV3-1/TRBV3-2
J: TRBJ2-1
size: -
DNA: TGTGCCAGCAGGCAGCGGCAGAGCTCCTACAATGAGCAGTTCTTC
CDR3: CASRQRQSSYNEQFF

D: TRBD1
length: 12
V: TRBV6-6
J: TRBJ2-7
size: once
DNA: TGTGCCTACTCCGGGACAGGGTACGAGCAGTACTTC
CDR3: CAYSGTGYEQYF

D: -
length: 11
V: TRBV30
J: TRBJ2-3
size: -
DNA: TGTGCCTGGAAGTTCCGGGATACGCAGTATTTT
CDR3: CAWKFRDTQYF

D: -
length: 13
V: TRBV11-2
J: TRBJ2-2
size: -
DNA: TGTGCCAGCAGCAAAACTTCCACCGGGGAGCTGTTTTTT
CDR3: CASSKTSTGELFF

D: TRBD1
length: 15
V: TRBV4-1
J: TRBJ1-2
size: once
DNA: TGCGCCAGCAGCCAAGGACAGGGGGAACTCTATGGCTACACCTTC
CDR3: CASSQGQGELYGYTF

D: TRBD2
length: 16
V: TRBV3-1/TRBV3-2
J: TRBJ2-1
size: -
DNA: TGTGCCAGCGGTTTTTTTACTAGCGGGTCCTACAATGAGCAGTTCTTC
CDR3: CASGFFTSGSYNEQFF

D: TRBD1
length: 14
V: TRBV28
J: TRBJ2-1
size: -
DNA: TGTGCCAGCAGCTCGGGACAGGGGATGAATGAGCAGTTCTTC
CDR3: CASSSGQGMNEQFF

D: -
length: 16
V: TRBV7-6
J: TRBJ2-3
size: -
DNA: TGTGCCAGCAGCTTAGAAGGGGCGGGAATCGCAGATACGCAGTATTTT
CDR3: CASSLEGAGIADTQYF

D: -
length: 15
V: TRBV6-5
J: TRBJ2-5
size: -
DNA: TGTGCCAGCAGCCGGAGTGGGGAGGCCCAAGAGACCCAGTACTTC
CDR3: CASSRSGEAQETQYF

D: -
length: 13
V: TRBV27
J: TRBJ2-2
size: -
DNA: TGTGCCAGCAGTTGGACAAAACACCGGGGAGCTGTTTTT
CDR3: CASSWTKHRGAVF

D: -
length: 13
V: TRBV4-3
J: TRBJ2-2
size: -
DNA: TGCGCCAGCAGCCAAATGAACACCGGGGAGCTGTTTTTT
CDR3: CASSQMNTGELFF

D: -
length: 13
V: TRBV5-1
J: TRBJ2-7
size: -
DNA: TGCGCCAGCAGCCTCGACGCCTCCTACGAGCAGTACTTC
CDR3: CASSLDASYEQYF

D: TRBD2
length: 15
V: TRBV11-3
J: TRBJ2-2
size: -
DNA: TGTGCCAGCAGCTTAGAAGGGACTAGCGCCGGGGAGCTGTTTTTT
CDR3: CASSLEGTSAGELFF

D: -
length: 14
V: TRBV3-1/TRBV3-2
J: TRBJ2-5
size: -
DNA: TGTGCCAGCAGCCCCTTCGCGGGACAAGAGACCCAGTACTTC
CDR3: CASSPFAGQETQYF

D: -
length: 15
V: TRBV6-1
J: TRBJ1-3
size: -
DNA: TGTGCCAGCAGTGAATCGGGCAGGGTTGGAAACACCATATATTTT
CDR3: CASSESGRVGNTIYF

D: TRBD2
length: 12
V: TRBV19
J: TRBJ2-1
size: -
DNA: TGTGCCAGTAGTACCGGACTAGCAGAGCAGTTCTTC
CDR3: CASSTGLAEQFF

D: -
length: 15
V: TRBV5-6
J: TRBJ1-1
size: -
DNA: TGTGCCAGCAGTACTCTTGGGCAGTCGGTCTGGGTTGCTTTCTTT
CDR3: CASSTLGQSVWVAFF

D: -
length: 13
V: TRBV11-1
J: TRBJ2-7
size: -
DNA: TGTGCCAGCAGCTTAGGACAAACCTACGAGCAGTACTTC
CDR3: CASSLGQTYEQYF

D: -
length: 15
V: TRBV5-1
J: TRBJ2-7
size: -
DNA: TGCGCCAGCAGCTTGATCGCAGGGGAATACTACGAGCAGTACTTC
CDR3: CASSLIAGEYYEQYF

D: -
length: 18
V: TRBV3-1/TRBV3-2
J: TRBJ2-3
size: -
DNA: TGTGCCAGCAGCCAACGGATGGCGGGAAAGGCTAGCACAGATACGCAGTATTTT
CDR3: CASSQRMAGKASTDTQYF

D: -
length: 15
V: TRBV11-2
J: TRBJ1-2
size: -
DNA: TGTGCCAGCAGCTTAGGTGTCGGACAGAACTATGGCTACACCTTC
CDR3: CASSLGVGQNYGYTF

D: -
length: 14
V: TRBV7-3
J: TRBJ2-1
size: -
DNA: TGTGCCAGCAGCTCTGGGGGCTCCTACAATGAGCAGTTCTTC
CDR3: CASSSGGSYNEQFF

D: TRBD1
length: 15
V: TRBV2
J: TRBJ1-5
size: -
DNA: TGTGCCAGCAGACGGACAGGGGAAATTAATCAGCCCCAGCATTTT
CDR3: CASRRTGEINQPQHF

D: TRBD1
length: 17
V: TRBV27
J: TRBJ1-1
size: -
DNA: TGTGCCAGCAGTCCCACGCAGGGGGCTAATCGGAACACTGAAGCTTTCTTT
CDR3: CASSPTQGANRNTEAFF

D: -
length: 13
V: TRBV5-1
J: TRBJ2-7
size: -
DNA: TGCGCCAGCAGCTTGGTCCGGGGAGACGAGCAGTACTTC
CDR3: CASSLVRGDEQYF

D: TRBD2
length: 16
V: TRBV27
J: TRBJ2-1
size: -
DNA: TGTGCCAGCAGTTTACCAAGCGGGGGAGAATACAATGAGCAGTTCTTC
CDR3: CASSLPSGGEYNEQFF

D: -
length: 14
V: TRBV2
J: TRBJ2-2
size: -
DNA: TGTGCCAGCATAGGGTCCCTCCAATTGAGGGAGCTGTTTTTT
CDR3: CASIGSLQLRELFF

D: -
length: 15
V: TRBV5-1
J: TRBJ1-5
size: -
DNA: TGCGCCAGCAGCTTGGGGCAGGGGCCTAATCAGCCCCAGCATTTT
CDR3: CASSLGQGPNQPQHF

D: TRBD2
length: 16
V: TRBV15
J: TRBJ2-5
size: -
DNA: TGTGCCACCAGCAGTCAACTAGCGGGAGACCTGCGTATCCAGTACTTC
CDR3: CATSSQLAGDLRIQYF

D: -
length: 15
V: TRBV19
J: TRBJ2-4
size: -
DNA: TGTGCCAGTAGTAGGAGGGACAGCGCCAAAAACATTCAGTACTTC
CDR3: CASSRRDSAKNIQYF

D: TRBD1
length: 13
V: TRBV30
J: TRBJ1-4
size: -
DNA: TGTGCCTGGAACAGGGGATGGGGTGAAAAACTGTTTTTT
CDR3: CAWNRGWGEKLFF

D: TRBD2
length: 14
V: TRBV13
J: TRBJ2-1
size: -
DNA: TGTGCCAGCAGCCTAGCGGGTACTTACAATGAGCAGTTCTTC
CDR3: CASSLAGTYNEQFF

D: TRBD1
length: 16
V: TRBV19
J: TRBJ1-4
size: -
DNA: TGTGCCAGTAGTCCGGGACAGGGGAGGGGAAATGAAAAACTGTTTTTT
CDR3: CASSPGQGRGNEKLFF

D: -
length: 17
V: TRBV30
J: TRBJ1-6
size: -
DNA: TGTGCCTGGAGTGGGGAGCGCCAAGTTAGGCATAATTCACCCCTCCACTTT
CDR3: CAWSGERQVRHNSPLHF

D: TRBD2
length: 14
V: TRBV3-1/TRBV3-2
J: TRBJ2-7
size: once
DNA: TGTGCCAGCAGCCTGGCCGGGACTACCCGCGAGCAGTACTTC
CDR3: CASSLAGTTREQYF

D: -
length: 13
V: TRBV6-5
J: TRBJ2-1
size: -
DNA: TGTGCCAGCAGAAGGAGCTCCTACAATGAGCAGTTCTTC
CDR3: CASRRSSYNEQFF

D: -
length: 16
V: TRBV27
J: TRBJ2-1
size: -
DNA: TGTGCCAGCAGTTTAAAGGGTATCAGCTCCTACAATGAGCAGTTCTTC
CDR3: CASSLKGISSYNEQFF

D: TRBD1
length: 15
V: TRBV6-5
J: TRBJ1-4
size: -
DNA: TGTGCCAGCAGCTCCACCGGGACAGGTCGCGAAAAACTGTTTTTT
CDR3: CASSSTGTGREKLFF

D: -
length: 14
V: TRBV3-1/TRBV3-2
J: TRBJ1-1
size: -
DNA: TGTGCCAGCAGCCTCTTAGACAGGAGCACTGAAGCTTTCTTT
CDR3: CASSLLDRSTEAFF

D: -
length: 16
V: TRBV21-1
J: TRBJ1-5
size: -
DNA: TGTGCCAGACTAGCCCCCGGGACAGGTTCTGATCAGCCCCAGCATTTT
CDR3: CARLAPGTGSDQPQHF

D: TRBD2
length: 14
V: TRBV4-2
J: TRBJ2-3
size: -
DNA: TGTGCCAGCAGCTCGGGACTAGAGGCAGATACGCAGTATTTT
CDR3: CASSSGLEADTQYF

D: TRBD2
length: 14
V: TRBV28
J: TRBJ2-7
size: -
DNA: TGTGCCAGCCGGGGGGGCTTCGACTCCTACGAGCAGTACTTC
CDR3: CASRGGFDSYEQYF

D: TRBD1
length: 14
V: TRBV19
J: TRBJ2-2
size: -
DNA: TGTGCCAGTAGTGGGACAGCGAACACCGGGGAGCTGTTTTTT
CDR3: CASSGTANTGELFF

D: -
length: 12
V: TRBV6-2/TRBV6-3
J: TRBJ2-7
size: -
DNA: TGTGCCAGCAGTTACAAGGCCTACGAGCAGTACTTC
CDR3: CASSYKAYEQYF

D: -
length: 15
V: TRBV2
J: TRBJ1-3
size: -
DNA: TGTGCCAGCAGTCGGGGGACGAACTCTGGAAACACCATATATTTT
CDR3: CASSRGTNSGNTIYF

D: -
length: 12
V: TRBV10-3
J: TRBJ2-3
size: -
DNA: TGTGCCGTCGCGAAGTCCTCAGATACGCAGTATTTT
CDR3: CAVAKSSDTQYF

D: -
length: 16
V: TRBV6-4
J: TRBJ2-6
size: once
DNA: TGTGCCAGCAGCTCCCAGGGGGGCTCTGGGGCCAACGTCCTGACTTTC
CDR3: CASSSQGGSGANVLTF

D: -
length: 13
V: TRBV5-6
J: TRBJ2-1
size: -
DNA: TGTGCCAGCAGCTTGGCAGGGGGGAATGAGCAGTTCTTC
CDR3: CASSLAGGNEQFF

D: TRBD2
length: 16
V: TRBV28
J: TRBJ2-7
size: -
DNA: TGTGCCAGCAGGGAGGGCGGGGGGAGGGCTTCCTACGAGCAGTACTTC
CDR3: CASREGGGRASYEQYF

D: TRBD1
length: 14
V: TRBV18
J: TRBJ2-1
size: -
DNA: TGTGCCAGCTCTCCGCCACAGGGGTACAATGAGCAGTTCTTC
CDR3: CASSPPQGYNEQFF

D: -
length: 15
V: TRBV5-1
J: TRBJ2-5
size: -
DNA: TGCGCCAGCAGCCCGGAGGGGATTAACCAAGAGACCCAGTACTTC
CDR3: CASSPEGINQETQYF